This TCR beta chain was sequenced in a study of blood T cell repertoires in COVID-19. J gave up 4 bases and V 5 bases, and 10 bases lay outside the gene matches. The CDR3 is 16 residues long. Germline V gene sequence: CDR1 LNHDA, CDR2 SQIVND (reference sequence). The table came from immunoSEQ multiplex PCR; TCRdb's copy has only in-frame clones and leaves some out. The sample holds 150,000 to 200,000 clones, around 86% seen once. The chain links TRBV19 to TRBJ1-2; 10 nucleotides match TRBD1. This clonotype originated in a man aged 40-55 years with active or convalescent COVID-19. Sequencing was performed on peripheral blood. CDR3 protein: CASSYLGQGSTYGYTF. The CDR3, as DNA: TGTGCCAGTAGTTATTTGGGACAGGGGAGTACCTATGGCTACACCTTC.